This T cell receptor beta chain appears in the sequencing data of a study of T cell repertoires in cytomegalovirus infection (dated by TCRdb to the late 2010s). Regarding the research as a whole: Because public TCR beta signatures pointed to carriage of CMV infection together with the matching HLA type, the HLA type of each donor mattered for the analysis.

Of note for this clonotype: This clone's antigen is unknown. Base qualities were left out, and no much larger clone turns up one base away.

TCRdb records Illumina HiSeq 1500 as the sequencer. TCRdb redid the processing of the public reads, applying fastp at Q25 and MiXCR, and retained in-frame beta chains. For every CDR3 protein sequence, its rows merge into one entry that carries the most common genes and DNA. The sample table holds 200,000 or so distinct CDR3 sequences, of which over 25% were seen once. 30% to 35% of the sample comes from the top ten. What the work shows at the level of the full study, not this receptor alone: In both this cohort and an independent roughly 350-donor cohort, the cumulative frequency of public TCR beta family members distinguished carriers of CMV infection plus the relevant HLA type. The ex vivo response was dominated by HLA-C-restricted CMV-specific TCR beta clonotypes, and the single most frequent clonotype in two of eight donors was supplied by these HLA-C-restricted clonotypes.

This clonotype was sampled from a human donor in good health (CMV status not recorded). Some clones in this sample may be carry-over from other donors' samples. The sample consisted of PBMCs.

The DNA is TGTGCCAGCAGCCCCCCGGGGCAGGGTAGAGATACGCAGTATTTT. This gives the protein CASSPPGQGRDTQYF. The rearrangement combines TRBV7-2 with TRBJ2-3; the D region is possibly TRBD1 or TRBD2, each matching across 5 bases. Per the germline V gene, SGHTA is the CDR1 and FQGNSA is the CDR2. Between the V and J ends, shortened by 5 bases and 5 bases respectively, the junction contains 17 bases. The CDR3 holds 15 amino acids from the cysteine to the phenylalanine. Only the CDR3 region is kept as DNA, spanning 45 bases read in frame from base 1.